The TCR beta chain described here comes from a study of cytomegalovirus exposure and HLA in healthy donors. Amplification used 60 Vbeta primers and 13 Jbeta primers. Libraries were prepared by immunoSEQ multiplex PCR; TCRdb keeps only in-frame clonotypes and omits some of them. The data contain more than 95,000 clones, 81% of them singletons. Germline V gene sequence: CDR1 SGHNT, CDR2 YYREEE (reference sequence). CDR3 size: 16 residues. The V gene lost 5 bases and the J gene lost 5 bases, with 22 bases spanning the gap. This chain uses TRBV5-4 with TRBJ1-2; D might be TRBD1 (5 bases). This TCR came from a woman aged 25 to 39 in good health and CMV-seronegative. Sequencing was carried out using PBMCs. CDR3 sequence (DNA): TGTGCCAGCAGTTGGGACTCCGGGGTGATAGAATATGGCTACACCTTC. Protein sequence: CASSWDSGVIEYGYTF.